Presented here are 24 T cell receptor beta chains from one specimen sequenced in a study of Ad26.COV2.S vaccination and SARS-CoV-2 variants. TCRdb's table, derived via immunoSEQ multiplex PCR, lists solely in-frame clones and lacks some. The sample includes over 400,000 clones, 92% of them seen just once. As to treatment: about 20 received Ad26.COV2.S at low or high dose, single or two shots; several received placebo; per-sample allocation not given. The samples date from day 63 after the first vaccine or placebo injection. The sample was peripheral blood, taken in a trial of Ad26.COV2.S vaccine versus placebo. Receptor source: a person between 18 and 59 years old who received the Ad26.COV2.S COVID-19 vaccine or a placebo.

The chain uses TRBV10-2 and TRBJ2-5; 8 bases fit TRBD1. The CDR3 has 12 residues. Germline V lookup: CDR1 WSHSY, CDR2 SAAADI. The trim removed 6 bases at V and 3 bases at J, leaving 0 bases unmatched. The chain's CDR3 is CASRDREETQYF. Here the CDR3 DNA reads TGCGCCAGCAGGGACAGGGAAGAGACCCAGTACTTC.

This chain connects TRBV11-3 to TRBJ2-1, with 7 bases fitting TRBD2. This CDR3 has 13 amino acids. V was pared by 4 bases and J by 8 bases, with 5 bases of the junction left unmatched. Germline assignment: CDR1 SGHNT and CDR2 YENEEA. The chain's CDR3 is CASSSEAGDEQFF. CDR3 DNA sequence: TGTGCCAGCAGCTCCGAGGCGGGGGATGAGCAGTTCTTC.

This chain connects TRBV5-1 to TRBJ2-3, with TRBD2 matching over 7 bases. J gave up 3 bases and V 3 bases, and 7 bases lay outside the gene matches. The germline V gene has CDR1 SGHRS and CDR2 YFSETQ. The CDR3 covers 15 residues. The CDR3: CASSYGGLETDTQYF. CDR3 nucleotides: TGCGCCAGCAGCTACGGGGGGTTGGAGACAGATACGCAGTATTTT.

The DNA for the CDR3 is TGTGCCAGCAGCCTCCTCGTAGGCTTAGGTTCGAACACTGAAGCTTTCTTT. Amino acid sequence: CASSLLVGLGSNTEAFF. This chain connects TRBV3-1 (or the pseudogene TRBV3-2) to TRBJ1-1; D gene uncertain. V lost 4 bases to trimming and J lost 1 base, with 19 bases between them. CDR1 and CDR2 from the germline V gene are LGHDT and YNNKEL (reference sequence). CDR3 size: 17 residues.

V is TRBV29-1 and J is TRBJ2-7, with D tentatively TRBD1 (5 bases). Trimming left V 7 bases short and J 3 bases short, with 16 bases between. Per germline, CDR1 SQVTM and CDR2 ANQGSEA. The CDR3 sequence is 13 residues long. For the CDR3, the DNA is TGCAGCGCCTCAGGGCTGGATGGCTACGAGCAGTACTTC. As protein: CSASGLDGYEQYF.

The chain carries TRBV2 and TRBJ2-3, with D unclear. This CDR3 has 17 residues. Germline V gene lookup returns CDR1 SNHLY and CDR2 FYNNEI. Trimming cost V 4 bases and J 4 bases, with 21 bases left between them. DNA of the CDR3: TGTGCCAGCAGTGCTCGAAGAATCCCCACTAAATCAGATACGCAGTATTTT. Its translation is CASSARRIPTKSDTQYF.

The gene calls are TRBV2 and TRBJ2-5; 10 bases line up with TRBD1. With V trimmed by 2 bases and J by 3 bases, 6 bases remained unmatched. Germline lookup yields CDR1 SNHLY and CDR2 FYNNEI. This CDR3 has 16 residues. CDR3 sequence: CASSEWWTGGKETQYF. The CDR3 DNA sequence: TGTGCCAGCAGTGAATGGTGGACAGGGGGTAAAGAGACCCAGTACTTC. Filled out from reference TRBV2 and TRBJ2-5, the complete variable domain reads EPEVTQTPSHQVTQMGQEVILRCVPISNHLYFYWYRQILGQKVEFLVSFYNNEISEKSEIFDDQFSVERPDGSNFTLKIRSTKLEDSAMYFCASSEWWTGGKETQYFGPGTRLLVL.

The V and J genes are TRBV29-1 and TRBJ1-2; D is ambiguous. In germline, CDR1 is SQVTM, CDR2 ANQGSEA. The CDR3 runs to 15 residues. V was clipped by 7 bases and J by 0 bases, with 18 bases between them. CDR3 coding DNA: TGCAGCGCCCCGGTTGGAAGTACCTCTAACTATGGCTACACCTTC. Translating gives CSAPVGSTSNYGYTF.

The CDR3 region is CASSIYGTGVWPQHF. The CDR3 nucleotides read TGTGCCAGTAGTATATATGGGACAGGGGTATGGCCCCAGCATTTT. The chain carries TRBV19 and TRBJ1-5; 10 nucleotides line up with TRBD1. The V gene's germline CDR1 is LNHDA and CDR2 SQIVND (reference sequence). The V segment lost 2 bases and the J segment 9 bases; nucleotides outside the gene matches: 7. The CDR3 is 15 residues long.

J is TRBJ2-2 and V is TRBV2; no clear D gene. Trimming stripped 7 bases from V and 0 bases from J, with 18 bases between. Looked up from germline, CDR1 is SNHLY and CDR2 is FYNNEI. There are 17 residues in the CDR3. CDR3 protein: CASNAEIGESNTGELFF. The CDR3 bases are TGTGCCAGCAACGCCGAAATAGGTGAATCGAACACCGGGGAGCTGTTTTTT.

V gene TRBV5-6 combines with J gene TRBJ2-5; 8 nucleotides line up with TRBD1. CDR1 and CDR2 (germline): SGHDT, YYEEEE. The CDR3 loop spans 14 amino acids. V lost 4 bases, J lost 5 bases, and 7 bases stayed unmatched. DNA of the CDR3: TGTGCCAGCAGCGATGACAGGGGTGGGGAGACCCAGTACTTC. Amino acids: CASSDDRGGETQYF. The variable domain in full, completed from reference TRBV5-6 and TRBJ2-5, reads DAGVTQSPTHLIKTRGQQVTLRCSPKSGHDTVSWYQQALGQGPQFIFQYYEEEERQRGNFPDRFSGHQFPNYSSELNVNALLLGDSALYLCASSDDRGGETQYFGPGTRLLVL.

V and J are TRBV27 and TRBJ2-1; no reliable D call. Per the germline V gene, CDR1 is MNHEY and CDR2 is SMNVEV (reference sequence). V lost 0 bases and J lost 14, with 11 bases in between. The CDR3 loop spans 12 amino acids. CDR3 loop: CASSLSPRPEFF. CDR3 nucleotides: TGTGCCAGCAGTTTATCCCCTCGTCCCGAGTTCTTC.

In this sample, this clone turned up a few times. The gene calls are TRBV7-9 and TRBJ2-5; TRBD1 agrees at 7 bases. Germline V gives CDR1 SEHNR, CDR2 FQNEAQ (reference sequence). V lost 4 bases and J lost 2; bases outside the gene matches: 4. CDR3 length: 14 amino acids. The chain's CDR3 is CASSSTGRQETQYF. CDR3 DNA sequence: TGTGCCAGCAGCTCGACAGGGCGACAAGAGACCCAGTACTTC.

V gene TRBV12-3 or TRBV12-4 combines with J gene TRBJ1-1; no clear D. The CDR3 is 13 amino acids. V was cut by 3 bases and J by 6 bases, with 11 bases left in between. CDR3 nucleotides: TGTGCCAGCAGTTTTGGGCCGTCCTCTGAAGCTTTCTTT. Its protein product is CASSFGPSSEAFF.

The chain carries TRBV27 and TRBJ2-7, with 9 bases fitting TRBD1. There are 15 residues in the CDR3. Per germline, CDR1 MNHEY and CDR2 SMNVEV (reference sequence). V lost 4 bases to trimming and J lost 2 bases; unmatched junction nucleotides: 6. CDR3 in DNA: TGTGCCAGCAGTTCCCCCGGGACAGGGACCTACGAGCAGTACTTC. Translating it yields CASSSPGTGTYEQYF.

V usage is TRBV18 and J usage is TRBJ2-1, with 13 bases that match TRBD2. Unmatched junction bases numbered 7, after V lost 2 bases and J lost 6 bases. Germline assignment: CDR1 KGHSH and CDR2 LQKENI. This CDR3 spans 17 amino acids. This chain's CDR3 is CASSPETSGGLFNEQFF. The CDR3, as DNA: TGTGCCAGCTCACCAGAGACTAGCGGGGGGCTCTTCAATGAGCAGTTCTTC.

The chain uses TRBV2 and TRBJ2-3, with no clear D. CDR3 length: 14 residues. Germline values: CDR1 SNHLY, CDR2 FYNNEI. Trimming pared 7 bases from V and 0 bases from J, leaving 11 bases between. CDR3 sequence reads: CASMSQASTDTQYF. CDR3 bases: TGTGCCAGCATGAGCCAAGCGAGCACAGATACGCAGTATTTT. Combining the CDR3 with reference TRBV2 and TRBJ2-3 gives the whole variable domain EPEVTQTPSHQVTQMGQEVILRCVPISNHLYFYWYRQILGQKVEFLVSFYNNEISEKSEIFDDQFSVERPDGSNFTLKIRSTKLEDSAMYFCASMSQASTDTQYFGPGTRLTVL.

V usage is TRBV19 and J usage is TRBJ2-2; 7 nucleotides align to TRBD2. The CDR3 length is 15 residues. J gave up 4 bases and V 7 bases, and 9 bases lay outside the gene matches. In germline, CDR1 is LNHDA, CDR2 SQIVND (reference sequence). The CDR3 DNA sequence: TGTGCCAGTAAAGGGAGGGGCGCCGGCACCGGGGAGCTGTTTTTT. Its translation: CASKGRGAGTGELFF.

This chain uses TRBV19 with TRBJ1-2, with D possibly matching TRBD1 (5 bases). Germline CDR1 reads LNHDA; CDR2 reads SQIVND (reference sequence). CDR3 length equals 13 residues. The V and J ends lost 5 bases and 0 bases respectively, with 7 bases between them. DNA of the CDR3: TGTGCCAGTAGTTCAGGGTCTAACTATGGCTACACCTTC. Residues: CASSSGSNYGYTF. The full variable domain, its missing parts supplied by reference TRBV19 and TRBJ1-2, is DGGITQSPKYLFRKEGQNVTLSCEQNLNHDAMYWYRQDPGQGLRLIYYSQIVNDFQKGDIAEGYSVSREKKESFPLTVTSAQKNPTAFYLCASSSGSNYGYTFGSGTRLTVV.

The chain couples TRBV4-1 to TRBJ2-3; TRBD2 matches 7 bases. Trimming cost V 3 bases and J 2 bases; bases outside gene matches: 8. The germline V gene has CDR1 MGHRA and CDR2 YSYEKL. The CDR3 sequence is 16 residues long. The CDR3 sequence is CASSHLGTTSTDTQYF. The DNA for the CDR3 is TGCGCCAGCAGCCACCTCGGGACTACGTCCACAGATACGCAGTATTTT.

The chain has TRBV24-1 and TRBJ1-2, with TRBD1 matching over 10 bases. CDR3 size: 14 residues. Germline CDR1 and CDR2: KGHDR and SFDVKD. V dropped 3 bases and J dropped 5; count of bases not matched to a gene: 2. The CDR3 bases are TGTGCCACCAGTGATCGGGACAGGGGATATGGCTACACCTTC. This sequence encodes CATSDRDRGYGYTF.

This clone was observed a few times. The chain carries TRBV5-1 and TRBJ2-2; D is ambiguous. CDR3 length equals 15 residues. Germline V gives CDR1 SGHRS, CDR2 YFSETQ. V was cut by 5 bases and J by 1 base, with 12 bases left in between. The CDR3 here is CASSGSALNTGELFF. The CDR3 bases are TGCGCCAGCAGTGGGTCAGCTTTGAACACCGGGGAGCTGTTTTTT.

The CDR3 is CASSPGQGVNNEKLFF. CDR3 coding DNA: TGTGCCAGCAGCCCGGGACAGGGGGTCAATAATGAAAAACTGTTTTTT. The gene calls are TRBV5-6 and TRBJ1-4, with 11 bases lining up with TRBD1. The V gene's germline CDR1 is SGHDT and CDR2 YYEEEE. J was trimmed by 4 bases and V by 4 bases; bases with no gene match: 6. The CDR3 has 16 residues.

A note on this clone: Different DNA sequences within this sample yield the same CDR3. The chain has TRBV19 and TRBJ2-7; possible D gene TRBD1, 5 bases. The CDR3 is 12 residues long. Germline V gene data show CDR1 as LNHDA and CDR2 as SQIVND (reference sequence). V was shortened by 6 bases and J by 2 bases, with 8 bases between the two germline ends. The CDR3 region is CASRGHPYEQYF. The CDR3 DNA follows: TGTGCCAGTAGAGGACACCCCTACGAGCAGTACTTC.